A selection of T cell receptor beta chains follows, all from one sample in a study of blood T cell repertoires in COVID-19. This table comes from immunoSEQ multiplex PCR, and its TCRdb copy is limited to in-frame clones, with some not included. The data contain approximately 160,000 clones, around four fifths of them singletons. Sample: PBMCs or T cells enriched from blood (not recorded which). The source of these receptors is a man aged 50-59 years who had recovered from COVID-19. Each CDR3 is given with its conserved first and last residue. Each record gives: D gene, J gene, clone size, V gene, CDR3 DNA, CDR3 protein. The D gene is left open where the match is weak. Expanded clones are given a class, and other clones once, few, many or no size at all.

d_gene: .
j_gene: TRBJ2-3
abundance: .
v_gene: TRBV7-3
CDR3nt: TGTGCCAGCAGCTTAAACTACGGGGGCACAGATACGCAGTATTTT
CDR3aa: CASSLNYGGTDTQYF

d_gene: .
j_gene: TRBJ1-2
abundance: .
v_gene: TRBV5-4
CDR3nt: TGTGCCAGCAGTTTGGACAATTATGGCTACACCTTC
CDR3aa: CASSLDNYGYTF

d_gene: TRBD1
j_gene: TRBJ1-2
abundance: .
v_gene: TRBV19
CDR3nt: TGTGCCAGTAGACAGGGGGACTATGGCTACACCTTC
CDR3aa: CASRQGDYGYTF

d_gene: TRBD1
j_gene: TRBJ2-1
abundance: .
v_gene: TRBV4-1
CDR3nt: TGCGCCAGCAACCCAGGGGGACAGGGAGCTGGTAATGAGCAGTTCTTC
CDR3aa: CASNPGGQGAGNEQFF

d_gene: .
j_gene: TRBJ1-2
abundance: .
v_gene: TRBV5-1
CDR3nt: TGCGCCAGCAGCTTGGCCGCGGGCGAGATTGGTGGCTACACCTTC
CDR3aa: CASSLAAGEIGGYTF

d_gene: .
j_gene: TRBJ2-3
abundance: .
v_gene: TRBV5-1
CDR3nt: TGCGCCAGCAGCAGGGACCAGGGGACAGATACGCAGTATTTT
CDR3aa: CASSRDQGTDTQYF

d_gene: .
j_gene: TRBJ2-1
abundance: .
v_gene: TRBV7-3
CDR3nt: TGTGCCAGCAGCTTAACTAGTCTAGCAGCCTACAATGAGCAGTTCTTC
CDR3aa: CASSLTSLAAYNEQFF

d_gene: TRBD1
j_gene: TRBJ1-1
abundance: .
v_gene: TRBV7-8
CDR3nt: TGTGCCAGCAGCCGAAGACAGGGGACCACTGAAGCTTTCTTT
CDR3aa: CASSRRQGTTEAFF

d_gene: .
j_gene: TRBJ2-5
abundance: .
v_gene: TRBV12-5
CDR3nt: TGTGCTAGTGGACCTAATGACAGGAAAGAGACCCAGTACTTC
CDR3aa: CASGPNDRKETQYF

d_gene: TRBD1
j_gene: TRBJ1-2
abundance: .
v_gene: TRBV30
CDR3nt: TGTGCCTGGCTGTACGGGACAGGGGTTTTTGGCTACACCTTC
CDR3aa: CAWLYGTGVFGYTF

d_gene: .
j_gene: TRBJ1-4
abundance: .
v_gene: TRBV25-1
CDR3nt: TGTGCCAGCAGAGACATCGCTCGGGGAGAAAAACTGTTTTTT
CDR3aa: CASRDIARGEKLFF

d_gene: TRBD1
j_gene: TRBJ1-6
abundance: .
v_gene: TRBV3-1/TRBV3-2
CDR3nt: TGTGCCAGCAGCTTGGGACAGGGAGGGCCACCCCTCCACTTT
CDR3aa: CASSLGQGGPPLHF

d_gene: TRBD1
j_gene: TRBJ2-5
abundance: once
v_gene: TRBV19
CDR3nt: TGTGCCAGTAGCGACAGGGGTAAAGAGACCCAGTACTTC
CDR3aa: CASSDRGKETQYF

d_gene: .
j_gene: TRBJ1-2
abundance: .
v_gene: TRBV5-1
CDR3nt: TGCGCCAGCAGCTTGAACAGGAACTATGGCTACACCTTC
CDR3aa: CASSLNRNYGYTF

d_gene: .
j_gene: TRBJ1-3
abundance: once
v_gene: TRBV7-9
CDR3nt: TGTGCCAGCACCTCTCTCCAAGACAGGACTGGAAACACCATATATTTT
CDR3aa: CASTSLQDRTGNTIYF

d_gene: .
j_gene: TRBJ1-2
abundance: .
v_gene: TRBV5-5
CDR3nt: TGTGCCAGCAGCTTTCCTGACTATGGCTACACCTTC
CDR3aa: CASSFPDYGYTF

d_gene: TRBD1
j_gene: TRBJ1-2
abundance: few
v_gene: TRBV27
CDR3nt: TGTGCCAGCAGTCAACAGGGGGACTATGGCTACACCTTC
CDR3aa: CASSQQGDYGYTF

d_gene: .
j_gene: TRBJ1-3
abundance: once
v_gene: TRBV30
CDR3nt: TGTGCCTGGAGTGTATGGGGGGGCACCTCCTCTGGAAACACCATATATTTT
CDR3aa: CAWSVWGGTSSGNTIYF

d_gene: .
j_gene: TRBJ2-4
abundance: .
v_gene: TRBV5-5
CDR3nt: TGTGCCAGCACCCTAAGATCGGACTCAAATACGAAAAACATTCAGTACTTC
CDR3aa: CASTLRSDSNTKNIQYF

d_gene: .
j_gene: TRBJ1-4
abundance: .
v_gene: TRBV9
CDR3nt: TGTGCCAGCAGCGTAGGTCTCTCCGGTCGGAGGCGGCGGGAAAAACTGTTTTTT
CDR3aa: CASSVGLSGRRRREKLFF

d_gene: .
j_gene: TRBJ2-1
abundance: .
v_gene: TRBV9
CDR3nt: TGTGCCAGCAGCGCCAACTCTAGTTGGCACACGAATGAGCAGTTCTTC
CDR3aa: CASSANSSWHTNEQFF

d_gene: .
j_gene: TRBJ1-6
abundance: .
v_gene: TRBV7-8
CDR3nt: TGTGCCAGCAGCTTCGGGACATCGAGGAATTCACCCCTCCACTTT
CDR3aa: CASSFGTSRNSPLHF

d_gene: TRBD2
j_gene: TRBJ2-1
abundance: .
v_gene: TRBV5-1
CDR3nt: TGCGCCAGCAGCTTGGAGCGGGGGGCCAACAATGAGCAGTTCTTC
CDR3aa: CASSLERGANNEQFF

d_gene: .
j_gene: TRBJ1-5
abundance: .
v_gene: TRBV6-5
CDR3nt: TGTGCCAGCAAGAGGTTTGATGGCAATCAGCCCCAGCATTTT
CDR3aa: CASKRFDGNQPQHF

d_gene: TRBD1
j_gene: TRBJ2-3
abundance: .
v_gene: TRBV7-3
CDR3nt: TGTGCCAGCACCACGGGGCAGGGGGCTGGTGATACGCAGTATTTT
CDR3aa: CASTTGQGAGDTQYF

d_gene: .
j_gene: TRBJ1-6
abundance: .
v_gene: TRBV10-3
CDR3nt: TGTGCCATCAGTGAGTCTGCGGGGGTGGGGCCCCTCCACTTT
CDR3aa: CAISESAGVGPLHF

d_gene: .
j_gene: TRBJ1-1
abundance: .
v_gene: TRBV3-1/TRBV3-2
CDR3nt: TGTGCCAGCAGCCAAGTGAGAAGGAACACTGAAGCTTTCTTT
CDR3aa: CASSQVRRNTEAFF

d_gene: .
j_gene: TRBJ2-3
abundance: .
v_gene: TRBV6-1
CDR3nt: TGTGCCAGCAGTGAACTTGGAGACTACACAGATACGCAGTATTTT
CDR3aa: CASSELGDYTDTQYF

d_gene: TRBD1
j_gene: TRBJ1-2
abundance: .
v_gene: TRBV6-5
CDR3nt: TGTGCCAGCAGTCGGACAGGGCACTATGGCTACACCTTC
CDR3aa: CASSRTGHYGYTF

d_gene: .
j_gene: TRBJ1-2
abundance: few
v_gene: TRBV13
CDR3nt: TGTGCCAGCACCCCATCGGGGTATGGCTACACCTTC
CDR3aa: CASTPSGYGYTF

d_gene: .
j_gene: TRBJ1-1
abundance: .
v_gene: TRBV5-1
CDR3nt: TGCGCCAGCAAAAGGGGCGCCCAGAACACTGAAGCTTTCTTT
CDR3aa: CASKRGAQNTEAFF

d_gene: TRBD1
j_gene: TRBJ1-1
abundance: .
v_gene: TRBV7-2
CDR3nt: TGTGCCAGCAGCCCTCCTGACAGGGGCACTGAAGCTTTCTTT
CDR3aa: CASSPPDRGTEAFF

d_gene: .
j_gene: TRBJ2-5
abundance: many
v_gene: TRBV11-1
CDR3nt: TGTGCCAGCAGCTGGGGTTCTACGGGGCAAGAGACCCAGTACTTC
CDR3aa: CASSWGSTGQETQYF

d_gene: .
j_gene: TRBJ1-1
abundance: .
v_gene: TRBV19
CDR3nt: TGTGCCAGTACCCTGGACATAAGAATGAACACTGAAGCTTTCTTT
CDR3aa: CASTLDIRMNTEAFF

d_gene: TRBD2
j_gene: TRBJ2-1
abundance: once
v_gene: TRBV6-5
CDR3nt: TGTGCCAGCAGGACTAGCGATTACAATGAGCAGTTCTTC
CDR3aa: CASRTSDYNEQFF

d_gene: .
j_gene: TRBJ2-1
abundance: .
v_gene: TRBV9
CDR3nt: TGTGCCAGCAGCGAATCCGGTCTGGAGGGCGATGAGCAGTTCTTC
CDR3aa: CASSESGLEGDEQFF

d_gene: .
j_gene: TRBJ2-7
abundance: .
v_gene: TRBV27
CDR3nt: TGTGCCAGCAGCCGGGACACGAATTACGAGCAGTACTTC
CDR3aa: CASSRDTNYEQYF

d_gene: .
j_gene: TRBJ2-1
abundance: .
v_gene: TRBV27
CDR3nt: TGTGCCAGCAGCCTTGGGACAATAGTCTCCTACAATGAGCAGTTCTTC
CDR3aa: CASSLGTIVSYNEQFF

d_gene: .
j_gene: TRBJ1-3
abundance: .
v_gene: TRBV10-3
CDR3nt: TGTGCCATCAGCCCAGGTTTGGGGCTCTCTGGAAACACCATATATTTT
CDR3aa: CAISPGLGLSGNTIYF

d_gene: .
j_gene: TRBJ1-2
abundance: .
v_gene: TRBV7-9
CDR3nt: TGTGCCAGCAGCTTTGATGCAGGGGTAGGCTATGGCTACACCTTC
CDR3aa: CASSFDAGVGYGYTF

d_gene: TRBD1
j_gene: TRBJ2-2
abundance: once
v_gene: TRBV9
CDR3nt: TGTGCCAGCACCCGGGGAGGGACAGGGGGCTTTGCCGGGGAGCTGTTTTTT
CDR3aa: CASTRGGTGGFAGELFF

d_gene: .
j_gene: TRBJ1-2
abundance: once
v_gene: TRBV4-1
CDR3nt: TGCGCCAGCAGCCAACCAGGGAACGAGGGCTACACCTTC
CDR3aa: CASSQPGNEGYTF

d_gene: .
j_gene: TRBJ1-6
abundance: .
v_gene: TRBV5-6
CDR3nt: TGTGCCAGCAGCTGGCCCCCAAGACACCCAAGCTCCTATAATTCACCCCTCCACTTT
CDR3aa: CASSWPPRHPSSYNSPLHF

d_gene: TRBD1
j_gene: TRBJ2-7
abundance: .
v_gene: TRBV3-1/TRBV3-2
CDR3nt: TGTGCCAGCACCTCTGGGACAGGTTCCTACGAGCAGTACTTC
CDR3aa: CASTSGTGSYEQYF

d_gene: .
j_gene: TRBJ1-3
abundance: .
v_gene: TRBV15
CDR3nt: TGTGCCACCAGCGAGTTCCGCTCTGGAAACACCATATATTTT
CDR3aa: CATSEFRSGNTIYF

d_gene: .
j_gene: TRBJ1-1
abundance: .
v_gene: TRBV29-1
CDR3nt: TGCAGCGTCGCTCAGGGTGAAGCTTTCTTT
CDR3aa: CSVAQGEAFF

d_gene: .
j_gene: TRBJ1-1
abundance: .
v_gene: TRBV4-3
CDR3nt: TGCGCCAGCAGCCAACAAGGCGGGGGCGGCGCTTTCTTT
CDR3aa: CASSQQGGGGAFF

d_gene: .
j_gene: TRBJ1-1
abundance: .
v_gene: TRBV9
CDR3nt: TGTGCCAGCAGCGTAGATTTGGCTTCCCCTGAAGCTTTCTTT
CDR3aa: CASSVDLASPEAFF

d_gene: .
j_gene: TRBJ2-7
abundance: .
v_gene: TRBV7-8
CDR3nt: TGTGCCAGCAGCTTAGCCCAGGACGAGCAGTACTTC
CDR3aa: CASSLAQDEQYF

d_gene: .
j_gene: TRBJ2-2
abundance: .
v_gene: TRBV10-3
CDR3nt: TGTGCCATCCAACCGGGATCGAACACCGGGGAGCTGTTTTTT
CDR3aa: CAIQPGSNTGELFF

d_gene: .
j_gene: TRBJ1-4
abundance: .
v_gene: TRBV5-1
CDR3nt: TGCGCCAGCAGCGCCAGGGGTAAACTAAATGAAAAACTGTTTTTT
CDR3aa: CASSARGKLNEKLFF

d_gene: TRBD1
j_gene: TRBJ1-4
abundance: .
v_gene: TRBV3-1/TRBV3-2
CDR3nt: TGTGCCAGCAGCGGATCCGGGACAGGGAGTGAAAAACTGTTTTTT
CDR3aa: CASSGSGTGSEKLFF

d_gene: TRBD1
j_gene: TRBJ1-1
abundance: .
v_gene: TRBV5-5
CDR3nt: TGTGCCAGCAGCTTTCAGACAGGGGGAACTGAAGCTTTCTTT
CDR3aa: CASSFQTGGTEAFF

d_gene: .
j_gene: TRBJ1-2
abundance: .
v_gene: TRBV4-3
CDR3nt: TGCGCCAGCAGCCCAGGGCAGGCCCAAGGCTACACCTTC
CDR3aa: CASSPGQAQGYTF

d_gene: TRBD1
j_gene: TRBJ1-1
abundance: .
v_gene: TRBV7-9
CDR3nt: TGTGCCAGCAGCCGAAGTGATTGGACAGGAACAAACACTGAAGCTTTCTTT
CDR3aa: CASSRSDWTGTNTEAFF

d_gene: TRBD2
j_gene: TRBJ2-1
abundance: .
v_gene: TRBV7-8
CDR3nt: TGTGCCAGCAGCTCCCTAGCGGGGGGGCCAGGGAATGAGCAGTTCTTC
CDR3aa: CASSSLAGGPGNEQFF

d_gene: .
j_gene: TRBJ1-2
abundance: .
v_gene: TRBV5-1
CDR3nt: TGCGCCAGCAGTCAGGGGTTCACCCCTTGGGGCTACACCTTC
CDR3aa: CASSQGFTPWGYTF

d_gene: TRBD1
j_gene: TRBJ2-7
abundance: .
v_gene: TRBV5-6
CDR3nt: TGTGCCAGCAGCCGGGACAGGGTGGACTACGAGCAGTACTTC
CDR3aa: CASSRDRVDYEQYF

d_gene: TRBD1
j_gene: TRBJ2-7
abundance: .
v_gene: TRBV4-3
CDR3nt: TGCGCCAGCAGCCCTAATATTAAACAGGGGAGCTCCTACGAGCAGTACTTC
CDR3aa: CASSPNIKQGSSYEQYF